The 19 T cell receptor beta chains given below trace back to one sample, sequenced in a study of blood T cell repertoires in COVID-19 (dated by TCRdb to the early 2020s). Library construction relied on the immunoSEQ multiplex PCR assay. Drawn from immuneACCESS, this table holds only the in-frame rearrangements with V and J called that TCRdb kept. Clones are partly lost; checked studies trace under half to an unresolved V gene and leave the rest unexplained. The sample table lists roughly 430,000 clones, approximately 91% of them with a count of one. The ten largest account for approximately 2% of the sample. The sample consisted of PBMCs or T cells enriched from blood (not recorded which). These receptors originate from a woman aged 40-49 years with acute COVID-19.

V usage is TRBV19 and J usage is TRBJ1-6; D is ambiguous. This CDR3 contains 16 residues. The V end lost 3 bases, the J end lost 0 bases, and 9 bases lay between the germline ends. Germline CDR1 and CDR2: LNHDA and SQIVND (reference sequence). CDR3 sequence (DNA): TGTGCCAGTAGTATCTCGGCGGCCTCCTATAATTCACCCCTCCACTTT. Its translation is CASSISAASYNSPLHF.

The CDR3 protein is CASRLTGDRPYGYTF. The DNA for the CDR3 is TGTGCCAGTAGGCTTACAGGGGACCGTCCCTATGGCTACACCTTC. The chain has TRBV19 and TRBJ1-2, with 7 bases aligning to TRBD1. Trimming at V came to 6 bases and at J to 4 bases, leaving 11 bases not matched to a gene. The germline V gene encodes CDR1 LNHDA and CDR2 SQIVND (reference sequence). The CDR3 runs to 15 residues. Based on the CDR3 plus reference TRBV19 and TRBJ1-2, the full variable domain is DGGITQSPKYLFRKEGQNVTLSCEQNLNHDAMYWYRQDPGQGLRLIYYSQIVNDFQKGDIAEGYSVSREKKESFPLTVTSAQKNPTAFYLCASRLTGDRPYGYTFGSGTRLTVV.

The chain has TRBV10-1 and TRBJ2-7, with TRBD2 matching 7 bases. The CDR3 is 12 residues long. Germline values: CDR1 WNHNN, CDR2 SYGVQD (reference sequence). V dropped 4 bases and J dropped 12; count of bases not matched to a gene: 9. CDR3: CASSASGGVLYF. The DNA of the CDR3 is TGCGCCAGCAGTGCTAGCGGCGGGGTGCTGTACTTC.

This rearrangement joins TRBV10-3 to TRBJ1-5; D not resolved. The germline V gene encodes CDR1 ENHRY and CDR2 SYGVKD. The CDR3 totals 14 residues. V was pared by 6 bases and J by 2 bases, with 11 bases between. The CDR3 loop is CAIRSSIGNQPQHF. CDR3 nucleotides: TGTGCCATCAGGAGTTCGATCGGCAATCAGCCCCAGCATTTT.

This clone was observed a handful of times. The V and J genes are TRBV6-1 and TRBJ2-3; 9 nucleotides align to TRBD1. The CDR3 is made up of 14 amino acids. V was clipped by 1 base and J by 5 bases; unmatched bases: 1. Germline CDR1 is MNHNS and CDR2 is SASEGT. The CDR3, as DNA: TGTGCCAGCAGTGAAGGACAGGGGGGAGATACGCAGTATTTT. Its translation: CASSEGQGGDTQYF.

J is TRBJ1-5 and V is TRBV9; perhaps TRBD1 as D (5 bases). The germline CDR1 and CDR2 sequences are SGDLS and YYNGEE. The ends were cut back, 2 bases at V and 6 bases at J, with 12 bases in the middle. The CDR3 sequence is 14 residues long. Here the CDR3 reads CASSVDSLTQPQHF. The CDR3 bases are TGTGCCAGCAGCGTCGACAGCCTGACTCAGCCCCAGCATTTT.

The V call is TRBV15, the J call TRBJ1-1; no clear D. Germline values: CDR1 LNHNV, CDR2 YYDKDF (reference sequence). There are 17 residues in the CDR3. Trimming took off 0 bases at V and 0 bases at J, with 14 bases between the two ends. CDR3 protein: CATSRDLGRHMNTEAFF. For the CDR3, the DNA is TGTGCCACCAGCAGAGATCTGGGCCGCCACATGAACACTGAAGCTTTCTTT.

The V call is TRBV27, the J call TRBJ1-1; D may be TRBD1 (5 bases). Deletions cut 2 bases from V and 4 bases from J, with 11 bases between. Germline CDR1 is MNHEY and CDR2 is SMNVEV (reference sequence). The CDR3 is made up of 14 amino acids. The CDR3 coding sequence is TGTGCCAGCAGTTTACGTCAGGGAATCACTGAAGCTTTCTTT. Amino acid sequence: CASSLRQGITEAFF.

The V gene is TRBV9, the J gene TRBJ2-2; the match to TRBD1 covers 8 bases. V lost 1 base to trimming and J lost 5 bases; unmatched junction nucleotides: 7. Per the germline V gene, CDR1 is SGDLS and CDR2 is YYNGEE. This CDR3 is built from 16 residues. CDR3: CASSVIKQGGTGELFF. DNA for the CDR3: TGTGCCAGCAGCGTAATTAAACAGGGGGGAACCGGGGAGCTGTTTTTT.

CDR3 in DNA: TGTGCCAGCAGCAAAGATGACAGGGCGACCTATGGCAATCAGCCCCAGCATTTT. Translated, it gives CASSKDDRATYGNQPQHF. The J gene is TRBJ1-5, the V gene TRBV21-1; whether TRBD1, the table's D call, matches the DNA was not checked. TRBV21-1 is a pseudogene locus. This CDR3 spans 18 amino acids.

This CDR3 reads CASSRPGQVETQYF. As DNA, the CDR3 is TGTGCCAGCAGCCGCCCGGGACAGGTGGAGACCCAGTACTTC. The chain recombines TRBV3-1 (or the pseudogene TRBV3-2) with TRBJ2-5, with 8 positions matching TRBD1. CDR1 and CDR2 (germline): LGHDT, YNNKEL (reference sequence). This CDR3 spans 14 amino acids. With 4 bases clipped from V and 5 bases from J, the junction kept 6 bases outside the gene matches.

A few counts support this clone. The gene calls are TRBV20-1 and TRBJ2-3, with 7 bases fitting TRBD2. CDR1 is DFQATT and CDR2 is SNEGSKA in the germline V gene (reference sequence). Trimming at V came to 3 bases and at J to 6 bases, leaving 9 bases not matched to a gene. This CDR3 has 14 residues. CDR3 nucleotides: TGCAGTGCTAGTAAACTAGCGATTCTGGATACGCAGTATTTT. This gives the protein CSASKLAILDTQYF.

The chain recombines TRBV19 with TRBJ1-5; 8 bases match TRBD1. Germline V CDR1 and CDR2: LNHDA, SQIVND (reference sequence). CDR3 length equals 14 residues. The V and J ends lost 9 bases and 2 bases, in that order; junction bases with no gene match: 6. The CDR3 is CASRPTGGNQPQHF. In DNA form, the CDR3 reads TGTGCCAGCCGACCGACAGGGGGCAATCAGCCCCAGCATTTT.

This chain connects TRBV2 to TRBJ2-7; D not resolved. CDR1 and CDR2 from the germline V gene are SNHLY and FYNNEI. Trimming stripped 4 bases from V and 2 bases from J, with 9 bases between. CDR3 size: 13 residues. This CDR3 is CASSVVAPYEQYF. The CDR3 DNA follows: TGTGCCAGCAGTGTCGTGGCCCCCTACGAGCAGTACTTC.

The V call is TRBV5-1, the J call TRBJ1-4; D may be TRBD1 (5 bases). The length of the CDR3 is 15 residues. V lost 3 bases and J 7 bases, leaving 16 bases between the germline ends. Germline CDR1 reads SGHRS; CDR2 reads YFSETQ. In DNA, the CDR3 is TGCGCCAGCAGCTCGCCGGGGGAACTCGTTGAAAAACTGTTTTTT. Its protein product is CASSSPGELVEKLFF.

The count of this clone is one. The V call is TRBV11-2, the J call TRBJ2-1, with no clear D. V was shortened by 10 bases and J by 3 bases, with 13 bases between the two germline ends. CDR3 length: 13 amino acids. CDR1 and CDR2 (germline): SGHAT, FQNNGV. DNA of the CDR3: TGTGCCACCTATGAATATGGCTACAATGAGCAGTTCTTC. This sequence encodes CATYEYGYNEQFF.

This chain connects TRBV20-1 to TRBJ1-1; D is uncertain. Germline V gene lookup returns CDR1 DFQATT and CDR2 SNEGSKA (reference sequence). CDR3 size: 14 residues. The V gene lost 3 bases and the J gene lost 0 bases, with 11 bases spanning the gap. CDR3 coding DNA: TGCAGTGCTAGTATTACAGCAATGAACACTGAAGCTTTCTTT. This sequence encodes CSASITAMNTEAFF.

This rearrangement joins TRBV5-1 to TRBJ2-2; the D gene is possibly TRBD1 (5 bases). This CDR3 has 15 residues. V shed 5 bases and J shed 0 bases, with 11 bases lying between them. Germline V gene data show CDR1 as SGHRS and CDR2 as YFSETQ. The CDR3 is CASSLGASNTGELFF. CDR3 coding DNA: TGCGCCAGCAGTTTAGGGGCTTCGAACACCGGGGAGCTGTTTTTT.

The chain is built from TRBV5-1 and TRBJ1-4, with D unclear. The CDR3 sequence is 13 residues long. V was shortened by 4 bases and J by 16 bases, with 20 bases between the two germline ends. Per the germline V gene, CDR1 is SGHRS and CDR2 is YFSETQ. The CDR3 DNA reads TGCGCCAGCAGCCCGACGACCCCCGCGACTTGGTTTTTT. It is translated as CASSPTTPATWFF.